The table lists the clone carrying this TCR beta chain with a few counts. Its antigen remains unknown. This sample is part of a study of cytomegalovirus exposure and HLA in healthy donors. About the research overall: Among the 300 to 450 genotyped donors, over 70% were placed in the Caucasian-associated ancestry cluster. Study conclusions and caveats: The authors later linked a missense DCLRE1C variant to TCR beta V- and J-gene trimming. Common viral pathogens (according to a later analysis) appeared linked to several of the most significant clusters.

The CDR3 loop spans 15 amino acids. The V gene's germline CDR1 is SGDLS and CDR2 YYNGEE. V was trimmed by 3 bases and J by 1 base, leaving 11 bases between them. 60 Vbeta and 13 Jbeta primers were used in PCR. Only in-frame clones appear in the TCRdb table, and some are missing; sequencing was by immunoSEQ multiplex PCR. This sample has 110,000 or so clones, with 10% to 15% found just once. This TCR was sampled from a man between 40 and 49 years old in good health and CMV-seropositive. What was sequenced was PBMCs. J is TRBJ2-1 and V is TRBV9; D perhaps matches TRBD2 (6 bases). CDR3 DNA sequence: TGTGCCAGCAGCGGGGGACTGGTTTCCTACAATGAGCAGTTCTTC. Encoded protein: CASSGGLVSYNEQFF. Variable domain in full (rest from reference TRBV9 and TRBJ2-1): DSGVTQTPKHLITATGQRVTLRCSPRSGDLSVYWYQQSLDQGLQFLIQYYNGEERAKGNILERFSAQQFPDLHSELNLSSLELGDSALYFCASSGGLVSYNEQFFGPGTRLTVL.